One and the same sample provided the 2 T cell receptor beta chains below, sequenced in a study of beta chain features in type 1 diabetes. These receptors have no identified antigens. Study observations and caveats: Shorter TCRB CDR3s, moderately but significantly so, were found in Type 1 diabetes patients in all four CD4+ subsets.

The investigators reverse transcribed all of the isolated RNA, so they sequenced expressed TCRB transcripts. The repertoire was sequenced with immunoSEQ multiplex PCR; TCRdb's copy has only in-frame clones and lacks some. The data show fewer than 18,000 clones, approximately 79% seen once. Sequencing used stem cell memory CD4+ T cells from blood. Source of these receptors: a woman in her late teens or twenties with type 1 diabetes.

The chain joins TRBV19 to TRBJ1-2; D gene ambiguous. The CDR3 covers 13 residues. Trimming removed 6 bases at V and 4 bases at J, with 12 bases between. The germline V gene encodes CDR1 LNHDA and CDR2 SQIVND (reference sequence). CDR3 sequence reads: CASRKRGSYGYTF. CDR3 nucleotides: TGTGCCAGTAGAAAAAGAGGTAGCTATGGCTACACCTTC.

The chain links TRBV7-2 to TRBJ2-2, with 9 bases aligning to TRBD2. This CDR3 spans 16 amino acids. The J segment lost 2 bases and the V segment lost 4 bases, leaving 5 bases of the junction unmatched. Germline CDR1 reads SGHTA; CDR2 reads FQGNSA. In DNA form, the CDR3 reads TGTGCCAGCAGCTCAAGAGGGACTAGCAACACCGGGGAGCTGTTTTTT. It yields the protein CASSSRGTSNTGELFF.